Sequencing of this T cell receptor beta chain was carried out in a study of cytomegalovirus exposure and HLA in healthy donors. On the study more broadly: From HLA-typed donors, an early data release held 70 million to 100 million unique TCRs. Study findings and constraints: It was taken for granted in presence/absence analyses that sequencing depth across donors was roughly uniform. Most sequenced TCRs were rare (though some public TCRs occurred in many donors).

This CDR3 is 13 amino acids long. Germline V gene lookup returns CDR1 SGHTA and CDR2 FQGTGA. Trimming removed 5 bases from V and 9 bases from J; junction bases left unmatched: 7. As concerns this clone: Its antigen is not known.

Amplification used 60 Vbeta primers and 13 Jbeta primers. Generated by immunoSEQ multiplex PCR, the TCRdb table keeps only in-frame clones and is missing some. The sample lists 89,000 or so clones; around 77% were seen once. The sequence derives from a boy younger than 18 in good health and CMV-seronegative. Sequencing used PBMCs. The V gene is TRBV7-3, the J gene TRBJ2-1, with 7 bases fitting TRBD1. The CDR3 DNA sequence: TGTGCCAGCAGCCCACAGGGGTTTGGTGAGCAGTTCTTC. Translated: CASSPQGFGEQFF.